This TCR beta chain stems from a study of siplizumab effects on memory and regulatory T cells. Study-level results: Apparently key alloresponse contributors, naive T cells also seemed more diverse than memory cells. Unstimulated subset assignment was obtained for only a minor fraction of alloreactive clones. No assignable naive or memory phenotype existed for roughly 80-97% of proliferating CD4+ or CD8+ clones.

Germline V gene data show CDR1 as MNHNS and CDR2 as SASEGT. The CDR3 has 13 amino acids. Trimming pared 6 bases from V and 4 bases from J, leaving 12 bases between. Produced via immunoSEQ multiplex PCR; TCRdb's table is partial and in-frame only. This table has about 110,000 clones, just over 90% appearing once. With respect to this clone: Its antigen is undetermined.

Sequencing input: CD4+ T cells sorted from blood. The receptor comes from a human donor in good health. The chain recombines TRBV6-1 with TRBJ1-2; the D gene is possibly TRBD1 (5 bases). CDR3 sequence reads: CASRRRQLYGYTF. The CDR3 DNA follows: TGTGCCAGCAGGCGAAGACAGCTCTATGGCTACACCTTC.